The 21 T cell receptor beta chains in this list originate from one sample, sequenced in a study of cytomegalovirus exposure and HLA in healthy donors. Researchers ran the PCR with 60 Vbeta and 13 Jbeta primers. The repertoire was sequenced with immunoSEQ multiplex PCR; TCRdb's copy has only in-frame clones and lacks some. This sample's clone table lists about 150,000 clones. Sequencing was done on a sample of PBMCs. The receptors were sampled from a woman between 45 and 60 years old in good health and CMV-seronegative.

V gene TRBV4-3 combines with J gene TRBJ2-5; 10 bases match TRBD2. Germline CDR1 is LGHNA and CDR2 is YSLEER. V gave up 3 bases and J gave up 4 bases; unmatched junction bases: 8. CDR3 length: 16 residues. Here the CDR3 reads CASSHVTSGLGETQYF. In DNA form, the CDR3 reads TGCGCCAGCAGCCACGTGACTAGCGGGTTAGGAGAGACCCAGTACTTC.

The chain carries TRBV7-6 and TRBJ2-1; 8 bases align to TRBD2. Germline values: CDR1 SGHVS, CDR2 FNYEAQ. The CDR3 is 15 amino acids. Unmatched junction bases numbered 7, after V lost 1 base and J lost 8 bases. The CDR3, as DNA: TGTGCCAGCAGCTTAGGTAGCGGGAAAACGGATGAGCAGTTCTTC. Its protein is CASSLGSGKTDEQFF.

In nucleotides, the CDR3 is TGCGCCAGCAGCTTCGCAGGGCCCCAGGCGAACACTGAAGCTTTCTTT. This translates into CASSFAGPQANTEAFF. The gene calls are TRBV5-1 and TRBJ1-1; possible D gene TRBD1, 5 bases. CDR3 size: 16 residues. V was cut by 2 bases and J by 1 base, with 15 bases left in between. Germline CDR1 reads SGHRS; CDR2 reads YFSETQ. Together with reference TRBV5-1 and TRBJ1-1, the CDR3 gives the full variable domain: KAGVTQTPRYLIKTRGQQVTLSCSPISGHRSVSWYQQTPGQGLQFLFEYFSETQRNKGNFPGRFSGRQFSNSRSEMNVSTLELGDSALYLCASSFAGPQANTEAFFGQGTRLTVV.

The V and J genes are TRBV10-1 and TRBJ2-3; D possibly corresponds to TRBD2 (5 bases). Germline V gene lookup returns CDR1 WNHNN and CDR2 SYGVQD (reference sequence). There are 15 residues in the CDR3. V lost 4 bases and J lost 0, with 11 bases in between. CDR3 in DNA: TGCGCCAGCAGTGTGGACTCCCGGAGCACAGATACGCAGTATTTT. The encoded protein is CASSVDSRSTDTQYF.

The chain couples TRBV5-1 to TRBJ1-5; D is uncertain. The CDR3 covers 17 residues. The V gene lost 4 bases and the J gene lost 3 bases, with 20 bases spanning the gap. Germline assignment: CDR1 SGHRS and CDR2 YFSETQ. In DNA, the CDR3 is TGCGCCAGCAGCCCCGAACCGCGGCAGCCTAACAATCAGCCCCAGCATTTT. Residues: CASSPEPRQPNNQPQHF.

V gene TRBV14 combines with J gene TRBJ1-6; D not resolved. The CDR3 sequence is 15 residues long. The germline CDR1 and CDR2 sequences are SGHDN and FVKESK. V lost 4 bases and J 10 bases, leaving 17 bases between the germline ends. CDR3 in amino acids: CASSRNSPSTSPLHF. DNA for the CDR3: TGTGCCAGCAGCCGAAATAGCCCCTCTACATCACCCCTCCACTTT.

V is TRBV7-6 and J is TRBJ2-7; D is possibly TRBD2 (5 bases). V gave up 5 bases and J gave up 0 bases, with 14 bases separating them. The CDR3 totals 15 residues. Germline CDR1 is SGHVS and CDR2 is FNYEAQ. The CDR3 region has the DNA TGTGCCAGCAGCCCAGAAGCGGCCCGCTCCTACGAGCAGTACTTC. This codes for CASSPEAARSYEQYF.

The J gene is TRBJ1-2, the V gene TRBV30; maybe TRBD1 (6 bases). V was trimmed by 1 base and J by 7 bases, leaving 13 bases between them. This CDR3 comprises 13 residues. From germline, CDR1 is GTSNPN and CDR2 SVGIG (reference sequence). The CDR3 bases are TGTGCCTGGAGTGAGGGGGACATCCGTGGCTACACCTTC. Protein: CAWSEGDIRGYTF.

The J gene is TRBJ2-7, the V gene TRBV6-5; 8 positions agree with TRBD2. This CDR3 region has 15 residues. J lost 3 bases, V lost 6 bases, and 10 bases had no gene match. Germline V gives CDR1 MNHEY, CDR2 SVGAGI. DNA of the CDR3: TGTGCCAGCAGATTTAGACTAGCGAGGGACTACGAGCAGTACTTC. Residues: CASRFRLARDYEQYF.

The chain combines TRBV30 with TRBJ1-1, with unresolved D. This CDR3 contains 13 residues. The germline V gene encodes CDR1 GTSNPN and CDR2 SVGIG (reference sequence). The V end was cut by 0 bases, the J end by 7 bases, with 12 bases between. As DNA, the CDR3 is TGTGCCTGGAGTGTAGGACTAACGGGTGAAGCTTTCTTT. Protein: CAWSVGLTGEAFF.

The rearrangement joins TRBV5-1 to TRBJ1-2, with TRBD1 identical over 11 bases. Germline CDR1 reads SGHRS; CDR2 reads YFSETQ. V lost 3 bases, J lost 4 bases, and 8 bases stayed unmatched. CDR3 length: 16 amino acids. Written as DNA, the CDR3 is TGCGCCAGCAGCTCAAACCCCGGGACAGGGGGCTATGGCTACACCTTC. As protein: CASSSNPGTGGYGYTF.

The chain employs TRBV10-3 and TRBJ2-1; no clear D. Germline V CDR1 and CDR2: ENHRY, SYGVKD. V was cut by 6 bases and J by 8 bases, with 11 bases left in between. This CDR3 is built from 12 residues. This CDR3 reads CAISSHSYEQFF. The CDR3, as DNA: TGTGCCATCAGCTCTCATAGTTATGAGCAGTTCTTC.

The J gene is TRBJ1-1, the V gene TRBV5-6; 8 bases are a match to TRBD1. After removal of 4 bases from V and 3 bases from J, the junction contained 2 bases not matched to a gene. The germline V gene encodes CDR1 SGHDT and CDR2 YYEEEE. The CDR3 totals 13 residues. The chain's CDR3 is CASSLGQDTEAFF. CDR3 DNA: TGTGCCAGCAGCCTGGGACAGGACACTGAAGCTTTCTTT. The full variable domain, in which reference TRBV5-6 and TRBJ1-1 provide the parts outside the CDR3, is DAGVTQSPTHLIKTRGQQVTLRCSPKSGHDTVSWYQQALGQGPQFIFQYYEEEERQRGNFPDRFSGHQFPNYSSELNVNALLLGDSALYLCASSLGQDTEAFFGQGTRLTVV.

V is TRBV7-9 and J is TRBJ2-7; weak D call: TRBD2 (6 bases). CDR1 SEHNR and CDR2 FQNEAQ come from the germline V gene (reference sequence). The germline V and J ends were trimmed by 4 bases and 6 bases, with 16 bases remaining between them. The CDR3 covers 14 residues. The CDR3 DNA sequence: TGTGCCAGCAGCTCCTGGGGCGGGGCTGGCGAGCAGTACTTC. This encodes CASSSWGGAGEQYF.

The J gene is TRBJ2-7, the V gene TRBV5-1, with TRBD1 identical over 7 bases. This CDR3 comprises 12 residues. V lost 4 bases, J lost 6 bases, and 4 bases stayed unmatched. Germline V CDR1 and CDR2: SGHRS, YFSETQ. CDR3 in amino acids: CASSNPGGEQYF. The CDR3 DNA is TGCGCCAGCAGCAACCCAGGGGGCGAGCAGTACTTC.

The rearrangement links TRBV4-3 to TRBJ2-1; TRBD2 aligns across 12 bases. Losses at the gene ends were 0 bases for V and 7 bases for J; bases not matched to a gene: 7. Germline loops: CDR1 LGHNA, CDR2 YSLEER. CDR3 length: 17 residues. The CDR3 region is CASSQDGELAGGNEQFF. CDR3 nucleotide sequence: TGCGCCAGCAGCCAAGATGGGGAACTAGCGGGAGGTAATGAGCAGTTCTTC.

CDR3 loop: CASSIHYEQYF. DNA for the CDR3: TGTGCCAGCAGTATCCACTACGAGCAGTACTTC. The V and J genes are TRBV28 and TRBJ2-7; D ambiguous. The CDR3 totals 11 residues. V gave up 5 bases and J gave up 3 bases, with 5 bases separating them. From germline, CDR1 is MDHEN and CDR2 SYDVKM.

The V gene is TRBV19, the J gene TRBJ1-4, with D perhaps TRBD1 (6 bases). Trimming stripped 3 bases from V and 2 bases from J, with 10 bases between. The CDR3 runs 15 residues. CDR1 LNHDA and CDR2 SQIVND come from the germline V gene (reference sequence). CDR3 DNA: TGTGCCAGTAGTATTGTCCAGGGGACTAATGAAAAACTGTTTTTT. Translation gives CASSIVQGTNEKLFF.

The CDR3 nucleotides are TGTGCCAGCAGTCCCCGACAGGTCAATCAGCCCCAGCATTTT. This gives the protein CASSPRQVNQPQHF. This chain links TRBV28 with TRBJ1-5, with a weak D call TRBD1 (6 bases). The CDR3 is 14 residues long. Trimming removed 5 bases from V and 3 bases from J, with 11 bases in between. Germline loops: CDR1 MDHEN, CDR2 SYDVKM. Drawing the rest from reference TRBV28 and TRBJ1-5, the complete variable domain is DVKVTQSSRYLVKRTGEKVFLECVQDMDHENMFWYRQDPGLGLRLIYFSYDVKMKEKGDIPEGYSVSREKKERFSLILESASTNQTSMYLCASSPRQVNQPQHFGDGTRLSIL.

The chain links TRBV5-4 to TRBJ2-7; TRBD2 might be the D (5 bases). This CDR3 contains 13 residues. The V and J ends lost 0 bases and 4 bases respectively, with 8 bases between them. The germline CDR1 and CDR2 sequences are SGHNT and YYREEE (reference sequence). The CDR3: CASSLVSGYEQYF. For the CDR3, the DNA is TGTGCCAGCAGCTTGGTAAGCGGTTACGAGCAGTACTTC.

The J gene is TRBJ2-7, the V gene TRBV27; possibly TRBD1 for D (6 bases). CDR1 MNHEY and CDR2 SMNVEV come from the germline V gene (reference sequence). CDR3 size: 15 residues. Trimming removed 5 bases at V and 3 bases at J, with 17 bases between. The CDR3 DNA follows: TGTGCCAGCAGTATTACGGACAGTCCCTACTACGAGCAGTACTTC. As protein: CASSITDSPYYEQYF.